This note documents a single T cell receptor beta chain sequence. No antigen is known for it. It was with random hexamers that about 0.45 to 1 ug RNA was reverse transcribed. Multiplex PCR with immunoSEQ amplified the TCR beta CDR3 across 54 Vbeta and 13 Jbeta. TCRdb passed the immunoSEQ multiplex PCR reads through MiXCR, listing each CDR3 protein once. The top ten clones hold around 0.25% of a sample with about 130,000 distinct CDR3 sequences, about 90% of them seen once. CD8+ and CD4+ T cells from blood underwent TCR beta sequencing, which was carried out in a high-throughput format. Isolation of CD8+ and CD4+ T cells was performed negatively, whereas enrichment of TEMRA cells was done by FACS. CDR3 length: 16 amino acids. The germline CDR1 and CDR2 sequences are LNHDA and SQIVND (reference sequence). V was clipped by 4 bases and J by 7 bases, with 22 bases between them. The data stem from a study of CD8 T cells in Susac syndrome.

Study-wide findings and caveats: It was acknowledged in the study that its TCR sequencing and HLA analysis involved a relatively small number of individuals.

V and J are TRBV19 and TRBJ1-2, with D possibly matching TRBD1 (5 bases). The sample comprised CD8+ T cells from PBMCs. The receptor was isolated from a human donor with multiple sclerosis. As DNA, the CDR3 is TGTGCCAGTAGTAACTCCCCGGACATCGGGGTCGGTGGCTACACCTTC. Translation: CASSNSPDIGVGGYTF.